The 14 T cell receptor beta chains below were found in one sample sequenced in a study of identical twins. TCRdb ran MiXCR on the 5' RACE reads and lists one entry per CDR3 protein. The sample includes 450,000 or so distinct CDR3 sequences, 20% to 25% of them seen just once. These data also featured in a second study, about T cells expressing NK-cell markers.

Sequencing was carried out using CD4+ T cells sorted from blood. These receptors were taken from a woman younger than 35 in good health.

The chain joins TRBV29-1 to TRBJ2-2, with D tentatively TRBD2 (6 bases). Germline lookup yields CDR1 SQVTM and CDR2 ANQGSEA. V lost 6 bases and J 2 bases, leaving 10 bases between the germline ends. This CDR3 region has 13 residues. CDR3 in DNA: TGCAGCGTGGCCGGGACTAACACCGGGGAGCTGTTTTTT. The encoded protein is CSVAGTNTGELFF.

This clonotype has only a few counts. The junction and the germline gene differ at one end; a read error may be behind it. The chain uses TRBV12-3 or TRBV12-4 and TRBJ2-1, with 13 nucleotides matching TRBD2. This CDR3 is built from 16 residues. The CDR3 DNA reads as TGTGCCAGCAGTTTCGCGACTAGCGGGGGGTACAGTGAGCAGTTCTTC. This sequence encodes CASSFATSGGYSEQFF.

This sequence joins TRBV7-9 and TRBJ2-5; D might be TRBD1 or TRBD2, each matching 6 bases. Germline CDR1 reads SEHNR; CDR2 reads FQNEAQ (reference sequence). V was trimmed by 6 bases and J by 4 bases, leaving 12 bases between them. This CDR3 has 13 residues. The CDR3 reads CASRVGGRETQYF. The CDR3 DNA follows: TGTGCCAGCAGAGTGGGGGGCAGAGAGACCCAGTACTTC.

V is TRBV29-1 and J is TRBJ2-7, with 9 bases fitting TRBD1. Germline values: CDR1 SQVTM, CDR2 ANQGSEA. Losses at the gene ends were 4 bases for V and 4 bases for J; bases not matched to a gene: 5. The CDR3 is 13 residues long. The CDR3 loop is CSVAGTGRYEQYF. CDR3 nucleotide sequence: TGCAGCGTTGCCGGGACAGGGCGGTACGAGCAGTACTTC.

The chain combines TRBV20-1 with TRBJ2-7; 15 nucleotides match TRBD2. With 6 bases clipped from V and 6 bases from J, the junction kept 3 bases outside the gene matches. The CDR3 is 13 amino acids. Germline V gene data show CDR1 as DFQATT and CDR2 as SNEGSKA (reference sequence). This CDR3 reads CSAKGLAGGEQYF. The CDR3 bases are TGCAGTGCGAAGGGACTAGCGGGAGGCGAGCAGTACTTC.

The J gene is TRBJ2-5, the V gene TRBV20-1; 8 bases agree with TRBD2. Per germline, CDR1 DFQATT and CDR2 SNEGSKA (reference sequence). With 3 bases clipped from V and 2 bases from J, the junction kept 2 bases outside the gene matches. The length of the CDR3 is 13 residues. CDR3 coding DNA: TGCAGTGCTAGTTTAGCGGGGCAAGAGACCCAGTACTTC. Its translation: CSASLAGQETQYF.

Ten or more counts support this clonotype. V is TRBV7-2 and J is TRBJ2-1, with D hard to call. CDR1 is SGHTA, CDR2 FQGNSA, per germline. The CDR3 totals 15 residues. The V gene lost 1 base and the J gene lost 0 bases, with 7 bases spanning the gap. CDR3 nucleotide sequence: TGTGCCAGCAGCTTAGGGAGTAGCTCCTACAATGAGCAGTTCTTC. It is translated as CASSLGSSSYNEQFF.

The V and J genes are TRBV7-9 and TRBJ2-7; D not resolved. Germline V gene sequence: CDR1 SEHNR, CDR2 FQNEAQ (reference sequence). V was pared by 6 bases and J by 2 bases, with 11 bases between. This CDR3 region has 13 residues. CDR3 residues: CASRYGRTYEQYF. The CDR3 DNA reads TGTGCCAGCAGGTATGGACGGACCTACGAGCAGTACTTC.

The V and J genes are TRBV11-3 and TRBJ2-1, with D tentatively TRBD2 (6 bases). The V end was cut by 2 bases, the J end by 7 bases, with 15 bases between. CDR3 length: 15 residues. Germline V gene lookup returns CDR1 SGHNT and CDR2 YENEEA. CDR3 sequence reads: CASSLTGGYSNEQFF. The CDR3 DNA reads as TGTGCCAGCAGCTTAACCGGGGGATATTCAAATGAGCAGTTCTTC.

A remark on this clonotype: The junction differs from germline at one of its ends, possibly a read error. The V call is TRBV7-7, the J call TRBJ2-3; 10 bases agree with TRBD2. The CDR3 covers 15 residues. The V gene's germline CDR1 is SSHAT and CDR2 FNYEAQ (reference sequence). The CDR3 is CASSPSGGAFDTQYF. The CDR3 coding sequence is TGTGCTAGCAGCCCCAGCGGGGGGGCTTTCGATACGCAGTATTTT.

This clonotype came up many times. The genes are TRBV12-3 or TRBV12-4 and TRBJ1-1; D uncertain. The CDR3 consists of 14 residues. V was pared by 2 bases and J by 0 bases, with 7 bases between. CDR3 sequence (DNA): TGTGCCAGCAGTTTAAAACAGCTGAACACTGAAGCTTTCTTT. This encodes CASSLKQLNTEAFF.

This clonotype was detected only a few times. The chain carries TRBV5-1 and TRBJ2-2, with 7 bases that match TRBD1. Germline CDR1 reads SGHRS; CDR2 reads YFSETQ. V gave up 4 bases and J gave up 2 bases; unmatched junction bases: 11. CDR3 length: 17 amino acids. CDR3 amino acids: CASSRSTGTDNTGELFF. CDR3 coding DNA: TGCGCCAGCAGCAGATCCACCGGGACAGACAACACCGGGGAGCTGTTTTTT.

The chain joins TRBV9 to TRBJ1-2; tentatively, D is TRBD1 (6 bases). Germline V lookup: CDR1 SGDLS, CDR2 YYNGEE. The CDR3 has 14 residues. Trimming took 0 bases from V and 3 from J, leaving 9 bases between them. CDR3: CASSVEQGDYGYTF. The DNA for the CDR3 is TGTGCCAGCAGCGTAGAACAGGGAGACTATGGCTACACCTTC.

The rearrangement links TRBV20-1 to TRBJ2-1, with D perhaps TRBD2 (6 bases). The CDR3 covers 16 residues. Germline V CDR1 and CDR2: DFQATT, SNEGSKA (reference sequence). The V end lost 1 base, the J end lost 5 bases, and 18 bases lay between the germline ends. The CDR3 DNA sequence: TGCAGTGCTAGAGTCTGGGGGGAACGTTACCACAATGAGCAGTTCTTC. Translating gives CSARVWGERYHNEQFF.